This T cell receptor beta chain was captured in a study of blood T cells in healthy people across ages. Looked up from germline, CDR1 is DFQATT and CDR2 is SNEGSKA (reference sequence). The CDR3 length is 16 residues. V dropped 5 bases and J dropped 12; count of bases not matched to a gene: 15. Using a J-beta primer mix together with a sample-barcoded 5' primer, a second PCR was run for about 7 to 12 cycles. Each cDNA molecule carried a tag from a template-switch adaptor that contained 12 random nucleotides. TCRdb recomputed calls from the 5' RACE reads with MiXCR, one row per CDR3 protein. The sample records under 2,000,000 distinct CDR3 sequences, roughly 52% being singletons. In this sample, this clonotype turned up a few times. Its antigen is currently unknown. At least 6 million PBMCs were isolated per sample. Whole-study results and caveats: Naive T cell percentage showed a strong correlation with the diversity of TCR beta.

The source is a woman aged 40 to 50 in good health. The material sequenced was blood. The chain joins TRBV20-1 to TRBJ2-1; 14 bases line up with TRBD2. CDR3 nucleotides: TGCAGTGCTCAGCGGACTAGCGGGGGGTCGCGAGGTGGGCAGTTCTTC. Residues: CSAQRTSGGSRGGQFF.